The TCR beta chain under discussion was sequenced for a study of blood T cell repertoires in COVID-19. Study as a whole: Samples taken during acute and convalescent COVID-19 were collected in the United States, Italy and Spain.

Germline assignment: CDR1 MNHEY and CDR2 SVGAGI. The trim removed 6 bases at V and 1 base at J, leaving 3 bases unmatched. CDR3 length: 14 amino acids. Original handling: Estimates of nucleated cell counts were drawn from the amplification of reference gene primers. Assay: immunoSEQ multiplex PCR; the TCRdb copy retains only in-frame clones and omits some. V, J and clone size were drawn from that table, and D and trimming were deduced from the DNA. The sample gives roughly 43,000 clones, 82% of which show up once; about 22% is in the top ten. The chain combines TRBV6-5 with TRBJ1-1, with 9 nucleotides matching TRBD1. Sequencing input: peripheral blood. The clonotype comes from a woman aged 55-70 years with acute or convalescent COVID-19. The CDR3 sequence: CASSPGQGNTEAFF. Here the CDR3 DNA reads TGTGCCAGCAGCCCGGGACAGGGGAACACTGAAGCTTTCTTT.